This entry lists 25 T cell receptor beta chains sequenced from one sample in a study of blood T cell repertoires in COVID-19. TCRdb keeps only in-frame clones here, not all; method: immunoSEQ multiplex PCR. The sample carries roughly 270,000 clones, roughly 85% recorded once. Sample: peripheral blood. Receptor source: a man aged 50 or older with active or convalescent COVID-19.

V usage is TRBV5-4 and J usage is TRBJ2-1; 8 positions agree with TRBD1. This CDR3 spans 16 amino acids. Germline V CDR1 and CDR2: SGHNT, YYREEE (reference sequence). With V trimmed by 1 base and J by 7 bases, 10 bases remained unmatched. CDR3 residues: CASSLTLRQGANEQFF. The CDR3 bases are TGTGCCAGCAGCTTGACGTTGAGGCAGGGGGCGAATGAGCAGTTCTTC.

The J gene is TRBJ2-5, the V gene TRBV5-1, with D possibly matching TRBD1 (5 bases). Per the germline V gene, CDR1 is SGHRS and CDR2 is YFSETQ. V lost 1 base, J lost 5 bases, and 6 bases lay in between. CDR3 length: 12 residues. CDR3 in amino acids: CASSLKGETQYF. Written as DNA, the CDR3 is TGCGCCAGCAGCTTGAAGGGGGAGACCCAGTACTTC.

The chain employs TRBV7-8 and TRBJ2-1; 8 nucleotides align to TRBD2. With V trimmed by 5 bases and J by 7 bases, 22 bases remained unmatched. Germline V gene sequence: CDR1 SGHVS, CDR2 FQNEAQ. The CDR3 sequence is 19 residues long. CDR3 DNA sequence: TGTGCCAGCAGCCCAATTCATAGGACTAGCTCTCGGGGGGGAAATGAGCAGTTCTTC. Protein: CASSPIHRTSSRGGNEQFF.

This chain joins TRBV2 and TRBJ1-5; D may be TRBD1 (5 bases). This CDR3 is built from 14 residues. The V end was cut by 5 bases, the J end by 5 bases, with 13 bases between. The germline V gene encodes CDR1 SNHLY and CDR2 FYNNEI. DNA for the CDR3: TGTGCCAGCAGTTCCGACAGTGGGTATCAGCCCCAGCATTTT. It specifies CASSSDSGYQPQHF.

This clone was observed a single time. The chain carries TRBV9 and TRBJ1-2; a weak D match, TRBD1 (6 bases). The germline V gene has CDR1 SGDLS and CDR2 YYNGEE. V lost 4 bases and J 4 bases, leaving 17 bases between the germline ends. The CDR3 has 15 amino acids. The CDR3 sequence is CASSFQTGSSYGYTF. CDR3 nucleotides: TGTGCCAGCAGCTTCCAGACAGGCTCATCCTATGGCTACACCTTC.

This chain's CDR3 is CASSLFPQGNEKLFF. CDR3 sequence (DNA): TGCGCCAGCAGCTTGTTTCCTCAGGGTAATGAAAAACTGTTTTTT. The chain links TRBV5-1 to TRBJ1-4; possibly TRBD1 for D (5 bases). Trimming removed 1 base at V and 4 bases at J, with 11 bases between. Germline lookup yields CDR1 SGHRS and CDR2 YFSETQ. This CDR3 has 15 amino acids.

This clone has only one observation. The V and J genes are TRBV5-5 and TRBJ1-2; 7 positions agree with TRBD1. Germline-derived CDR1 and CDR2 are SGHKS and YYEKEE (reference sequence). The CDR3 is 14 residues long. After removal of 1 base from V and 8 bases from J, the junction contained 8 bases not matched to a gene. The CDR3 here is CASSLIVTGQGYTF. CDR3 DNA sequence: TGTGCCAGCAGCTTGATCGTGACAGGGCAAGGCTACACCTTC.

V usage is TRBV13 and J usage is TRBJ2-1; D perhaps matches TRBD2 (6 bases). Trimming left V 5 bases short and J 5 bases short, with 19 bases between. CDR1 is PRHDT and CDR2 is FYEKMQ in the germline V gene (reference sequence). The CDR3 consists of 16 residues. In DNA form, the CDR3 reads TGTGCCAGCAGCCCTCCGGGACTCCGAATCCACAATGAGCAGTTCTTC. This sequence encodes CASSPPGLRIHNEQFF.

V usage is TRBV5-6 and J usage is TRBJ1-4; 12 positions match TRBD1. The V gene's germline CDR1 is SGHDT and CDR2 YYEEEE. With V trimmed by 4 bases and J by 2 bases, 3 bases remained unmatched. The CDR3 is 16 amino acids. The DNA for the CDR3 is TGTGCCAGCAGCAAGGGACAGGGGGCGACTAATGAAAAACTGTTTTTT. This sequence encodes CASSKGQGATNEKLFF.

The J gene is TRBJ1-2, the V gene TRBV5-5; D ambiguous. With 0 bases removed from V and 5 bases from J, the gap between germline ends came to 17 bases. The V gene's germline CDR1 is SGHKS and CDR2 YYEKEE (reference sequence). This CDR3 region has 16 residues. CDR3 sequence: CASSLAGVLTTYGYTF. For the CDR3, the DNA is TGTGCCAGCAGCTTGGCCGGGGTCCTTACAACATATGGCTACACCTTC.

V and J are TRBV11-2 and TRBJ2-3; TRBD2 agrees at 9 bases. Germline V gives CDR1 SGHAT, CDR2 FQNNGV. Trimming took 2 bases from V and 3 from J; bases not matched to a gene: 6. This CDR3 is built from 16 residues. CDR3 residues: CASSLRPSGATDTQYF. The DNA of the CDR3 is TGTGCCAGCAGCTTAAGGCCTAGCGGGGCTACAGATACGCAGTATTTT. The whole variable domain, filled in from reference TRBV11-2 and TRBJ2-3, reads EAGVAQSPRYKIIEKRQSVAFWCNPISGHATLYWYQQILGQGPKLLIQFQNNGVVDDSQLPKDRFSAERLKGVDSTLKIQPAKLEDSAVYLCASSLRPSGATDTQYFGPGTRLTVL.

This chain connects TRBV11-2 to TRBJ2-1; 7 bases are shared with TRBD2. The CDR3 contains 18 residues. Germline V gene lookup returns CDR1 SGHAT and CDR2 FQNNGV. V lost 5 bases, J lost 0 bases, and 13 bases stayed unmatched. The CDR3 coding sequence is TGTGCCAGCAGCCACTTGCGGGGGAGCGAGAGCTCCTACAATGAGCAGTTCTTC. Translating gives CASSHLRGSESSYNEQFF.

The chain recombines TRBV4-1 with TRBJ2-3, with D unclear. Germline V gene lookup returns CDR1 MGHRA and CDR2 YSYEKL. V lost 0 bases to trimming and J lost 3 bases, with 13 bases between them. This CDR3 region has 16 residues. CDR3 region: CASSQDNALKTDTQYF. CDR3 nucleotide sequence: TGCGCCAGCAGCCAAGATAATGCACTGAAGACAGATACGCAGTATTTT.

The rearrangement uses TRBV12-3 or TRBV12-4 and TRBJ2-3; 16 bases are a match to TRBD2. CDR3 length equals 13 residues. V was clipped by 10 bases and J by 11 bases; unmatched bases: 6. CDR3 DNA sequence: TGTGCCACCGGGACTAGCGGGAGGGCCCAGCAGTATTTT. It is translated as CATGTSGRAQQYF.

This chain joins TRBV2 and TRBJ2-6; possible D gene TRBD2, 6 bases. This CDR3 spans 17 amino acids. Trimming took off 6 bases at V and 1 base at J, with 16 bases between the two ends. CDR1 and CDR2 (germline): SNHLY, FYNNEI. In DNA form, the CDR3 reads TGTGCCAGCAGGGCCGGGACTTCTCAATCTGGGGCCAACGTCCTGACTTTC. Encoded protein: CASRAGTSQSGANVLTF. Using reference TRBV2 and TRBJ2-6 for the parts outside the CDR3, the full variable domain is EPEVTQTPSHQVTQMGQEVILRCVPISNHLYFYWYRQILGQKVEFLVSFYNNEISEKSEIFDDQFSVERPDGSNFTLKIRSTKLEDSAMYFCASRAGTSQSGANVLTFGAGSRLTVL.

This clone was recorded only once. The rearrangement joins TRBV5-1 to TRBJ2-7; tentatively, D is TRBD1 (5 bases). V was pared by 0 bases and J by 6 bases, with 10 bases between. Per germline, CDR1 SGHRS and CDR2 YFSETQ. This CDR3 region has 13 residues. The CDR3 DNA follows: TGCGCCAGCAGCTTGGTGCTTGGGGCCGAGCAGTACTTC. This gives the protein CASSLVLGAEQYF. Supplemented by reference TRBV5-1 and TRBJ2-7, the full variable domain reads KAGVTQTPRYLIKTRGQQVTLSCSPISGHRSVSWYQQTPGQGLQFLFEYFSETQRNKGNFPGRFSGRQFSNSRSEMNVSTLELGDSALYLCASSLVLGAEQYFGPGTRLTVT.

This rearrangement joins TRBV12-3 or TRBV12-4 to TRBJ2-1; D remains ambiguous. The CDR3 extends over 13 amino acids. V was trimmed by 8 bases and J by 0 bases, leaving 8 bases between them. Here the CDR3 DNA reads TGTGCCAGCCGCGATTCCTCCTACAATGAGCAGTTCTTC. It is translated as CASRDSSYNEQFF.

The chain uses TRBV18 and TRBJ1-1; the D is unclear. This CDR3 has 11 residues. Germline V gene data show CDR1 as KGHSH and CDR2 as LQKENI. V was pared by 5 bases and J by 4 bases, with 5 bases between. The CDR3 DNA sequence: TGTGCCAGCTCAATGAGCACTGAAGCTTTCTTT. Translated, it gives CASSMSTEAFF. The full variable domain, in which reference TRBV18 and TRBJ1-1 provide the parts outside the CDR3, is NAGVMQNPRHLVRRRGQEARLRCSPMKGHSHVYWYRQLPEEGLKFMVYLQKENIIDESGMPKERFSAEFPKEGPSILRIQQVVRGDSAAYFCASSMSTEAFFGQGTRLTVV.

The genes are TRBV11-1 and TRBJ2-7, with D perhaps matching TRBD1 (5 bases). Germline-derived CDR1 and CDR2 are SGHAT and FQDESV (reference sequence). Trimming removed 0 bases from V and 3 bases from J, with 9 bases in between. This CDR3 spans 14 amino acids. As DNA, the CDR3 is TGTGCCAGCAGCTTAGCACAGGCGAACTACGAGCAGTACTTC. Translating gives CASSLAQANYEQYF.

The rearrangement uses TRBV7-9 and TRBJ2-1, with 8 bases aligning to TRBD1. CDR3 size: 12 residues. The J segment lost 12 bases and the V segment lost 4 bases, leaving 5 bases of the junction unmatched. Germline V lookup: CDR1 SEHNR, CDR2 FQNEAQ (reference sequence). As DNA, the CDR3 is TGTGCCAGCAGCTCCCAAGGGACAGGGCAGTTCTTC. Translated, it gives CASSSQGTGQFF. Looking up the rest from reference TRBV7-9 and TRBJ2-1 gives the full variable domain: DTGVSQNPRHKITKRGQNVTFRCDPISEHNRLYWYRQTLGQGPEFLTYFQNEAQLEKSRLLSDRFSAERPKGSFSTLEIQRTEQGDSAMYLCASSSQGTGQFFGPGTRLTVL.

This rearrangement joins TRBV2 to TRBJ2-1; D not resolved. This CDR3 comprises 14 residues. V lost 7 bases, J lost 0 bases, and 10 bases lay in between. Germline values: CDR1 SNHLY, CDR2 FYNNEI. The CDR3 is CASNRGSSYNEQFF. The CDR3 DNA follows: TGTGCCAGCAATCGCGGTAGCTCCTACAATGAGCAGTTCTTC.

This chain joins TRBV15 and TRBJ2-5, with 9 bases that match TRBD1. Germline CDR1 reads LNHNV; CDR2 reads YYDKDF (reference sequence). CDR3 length equals 15 residues. The V gene end was trimmed by 5 bases and the J gene end by 5 bases; junction bases not matched to a gene: 9. The DNA for the CDR3 is TGTGCCACCAGCTCCCGGGACAGGGACTGGGAGACCCAGTACTTC. Translating it yields CATSSRDRDWETQYF.

V gene TRBV18 combines with J gene TRBJ2-2; maybe TRBD1 (6 bases). Germline lookup yields CDR1 KGHSH and CDR2 LQKENI. This CDR3 is 15 amino acids long. Trimming took off 3 bases at V and 1 base at J, with 9 bases between the two ends. CDR3 region: CASSPDRLNTGELFF. DNA for the CDR3: TGTGCCAGCTCACCCGACAGGCTGAACACCGGGGAGCTGTTTTTT.

V usage is TRBV5-5 and J usage is TRBJ1-3; D perhaps matches TRBD1 (5 bases). The CDR3 sequence is 15 residues long. Germline values: CDR1 SGHKS, CDR2 YYEKEE (reference sequence). The V end was cut by 0 bases, the J end by 2 bases, with 9 bases between. This CDR3 reads CASSLEGEAGNTIYF. The CDR3 DNA reads as TGTGCCAGCAGCTTGGAAGGGGAAGCTGGAAACACCATATATTTT.

This clone was observed a few times. The rearrangement joins TRBV27 to TRBJ2-1; 7 bases align to TRBD2. CDR1 and CDR2 (germline): MNHEY, SMNVEV (reference sequence). There are 13 residues in the CDR3. V trimming: 10 bases; J trimming: 4 bases; junction bases outside the gene matches: 7. In nucleotides, the CDR3 is TGTGCCACCCACCGGGGAGGGTACAATGAGCAGTTCTTC. Protein product: CATHRGGYNEQFF.